The TCR beta chain described here comes from a study of cytomegalovirus exposure and HLA in healthy donors. 13 Jbeta primers and 60 Vbeta primers were used for the PCR. Data came from immunoSEQ multiplex PCR; TCRdb stores just in-frame clones and leaves some out. The sample lists some 87,000 clones, almost 80% occurring once. CDR1 is MRHNA and CDR2 is SNTAGT in the germline V gene. The CDR3 totals 13 residues. The V end was cut by 6 bases, the J end by 7 bases, with 12 bases between. Broader study findings: With later analysis, a missense DCLRE1C variant became linked to TCR beta V- and J-gene trimming. Earlier analysis looked at TCR beta V segments, and most were productive about 87% or about 30% of the time. Later analysis suggested links between common viral pathogens and several top significant clusters.

Concerning this clone: Antigen: not known.

The sequence was obtained from a woman aged 40 to 50 in good health and CMV-seropositive. The genes are TRBV6-4 and TRBJ1-4; D is uncertain. Sequencing was carried out using PBMCs. Here the CDR3 reads CASSRASGEKLFF. The DNA for the CDR3 is TGTGCCAGCAGCCGGGCCAGCGGTGAAAAACTGTTTTTT.